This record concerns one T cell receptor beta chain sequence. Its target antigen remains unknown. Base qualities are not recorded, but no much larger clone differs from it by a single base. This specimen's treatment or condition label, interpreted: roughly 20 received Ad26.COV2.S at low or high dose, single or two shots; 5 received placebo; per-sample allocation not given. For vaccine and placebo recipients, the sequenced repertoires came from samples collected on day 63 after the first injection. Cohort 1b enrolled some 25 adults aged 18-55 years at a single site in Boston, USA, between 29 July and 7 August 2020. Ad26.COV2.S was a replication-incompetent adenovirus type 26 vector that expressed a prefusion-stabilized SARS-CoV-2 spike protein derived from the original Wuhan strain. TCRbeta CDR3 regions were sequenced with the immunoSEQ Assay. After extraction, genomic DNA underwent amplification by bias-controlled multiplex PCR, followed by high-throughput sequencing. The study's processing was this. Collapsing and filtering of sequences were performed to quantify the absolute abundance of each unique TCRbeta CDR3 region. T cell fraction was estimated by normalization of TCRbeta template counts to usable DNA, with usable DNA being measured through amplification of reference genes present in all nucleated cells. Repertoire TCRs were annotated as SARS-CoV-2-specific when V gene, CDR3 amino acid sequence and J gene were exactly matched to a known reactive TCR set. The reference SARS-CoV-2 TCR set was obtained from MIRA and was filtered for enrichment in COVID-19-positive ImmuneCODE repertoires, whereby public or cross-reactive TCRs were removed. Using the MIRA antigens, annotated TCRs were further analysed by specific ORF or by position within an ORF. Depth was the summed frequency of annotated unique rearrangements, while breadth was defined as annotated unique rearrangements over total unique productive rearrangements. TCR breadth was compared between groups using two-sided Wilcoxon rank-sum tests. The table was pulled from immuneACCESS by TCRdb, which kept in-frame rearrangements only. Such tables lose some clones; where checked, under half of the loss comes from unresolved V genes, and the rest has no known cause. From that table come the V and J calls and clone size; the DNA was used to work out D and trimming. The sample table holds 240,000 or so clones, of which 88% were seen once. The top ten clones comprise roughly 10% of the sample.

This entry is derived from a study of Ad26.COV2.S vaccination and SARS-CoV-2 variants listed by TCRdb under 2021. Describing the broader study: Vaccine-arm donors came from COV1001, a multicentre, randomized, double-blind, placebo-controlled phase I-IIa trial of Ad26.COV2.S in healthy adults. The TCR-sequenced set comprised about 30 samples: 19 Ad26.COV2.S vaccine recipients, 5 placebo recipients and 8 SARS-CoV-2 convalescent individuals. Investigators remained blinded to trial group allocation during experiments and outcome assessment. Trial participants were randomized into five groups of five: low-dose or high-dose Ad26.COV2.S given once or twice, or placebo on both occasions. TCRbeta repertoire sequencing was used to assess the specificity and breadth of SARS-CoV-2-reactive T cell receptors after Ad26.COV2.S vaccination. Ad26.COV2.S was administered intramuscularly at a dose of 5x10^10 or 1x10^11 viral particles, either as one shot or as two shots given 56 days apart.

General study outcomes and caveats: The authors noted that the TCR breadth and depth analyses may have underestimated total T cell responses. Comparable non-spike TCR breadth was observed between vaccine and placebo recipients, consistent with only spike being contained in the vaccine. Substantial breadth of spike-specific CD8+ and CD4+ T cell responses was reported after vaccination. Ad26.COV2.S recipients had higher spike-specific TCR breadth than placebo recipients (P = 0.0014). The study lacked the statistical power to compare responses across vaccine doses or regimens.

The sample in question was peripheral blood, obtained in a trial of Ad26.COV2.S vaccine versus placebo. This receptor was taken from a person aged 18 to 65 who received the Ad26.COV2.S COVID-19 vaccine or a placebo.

The nucleotides are TGTGCCAGCAGCTTGGGGAGCGGGGGGAACTACGAGCAGTACTTC. Protein translation: CASSLGSGGNYEQYF. The chain joins TRBV5-6 to TRBJ2-7; 9 middle bases align to TRBD2. CDR1 and CDR2 (SGHDT, YYEEEE) derive from the germline V gene. After removal of 0 bases from V and 3 bases from J, the junction retains 4 bases not matched to a gene. From the cysteine up to the phenylalanine, the CDR3 has a length of 15 residues. Only the CDR3 DNA is retained, 45 bases long and in frame from the first base.